The clone carrying this T cell receptor (beta chain) showed up many times. The CDR3 totals 13 residues. V trimming: 5 bases; J trimming: 5 bases; junction bases outside the gene matches: 2. Germline V gene lookup returns CDR1 SGHNT and CDR2 YENEEA. The data derive from a study of metastatic and nonmetastatic thyroid tumors. TCRdb reanalyzed the PCR reads with MiXCR. The sample carries roughly 21,000 clones, approximately 30% recorded once. Patients were all untreated before their thyroid surgery. Sequenced material: blood. V gene TRBV11-3 combines with J gene TRBJ2-2, with 7 nucleotides matching TRBD2. This receptor was identified in a female donor with papillary thyroid cancer or a benign thyroid nodule (not recorded which). Some clones in this sample may be carry-over from other donors' samples. CDR3 amino acids: CASSTGGTGELFF. The DNA for the CDR3 is TGTGCCAGCAGCACGGGAGGTACCGGGGAGCTGTTTTTT.